This T cell receptor beta chain was identified in a study of regulatory T cells in long-lasting Graves disease. Study information: New Graves' disease cases had less than 3 months of antithyroid drugs.

This clonotype was observed a few times. The antigen is not known. Germline CDR1 and CDR2: SGHNT and YYREEE (reference sequence). V gave up 4 bases and J gave up 1 base, with 15 bases separating them. The CDR3 runs to 15 residues. Construction of the TCR beta libraries employed iRepertoire HTBI primers in conjunction with Arm-PCR of CDR3 regions. Per the original data handling: From all samples, identification returned approximately 15 TRBJ and around 62 TRBV segments. TCRdb re-derived calls from the multiplex PCR reads in MiXCR, one entry per CDR3 protein. TCRdb's processing, not the authors' own work, is the source of the V and J calls. The sample holds roughly 350,000 distinct CDR3 sequences, around 17% seen once. The time point is: newly diagnosed GD, antithyroid drugs for less than 3 months. TCR sequences were obtained from RNA taken from PBMCs. Findings and limits, study-wide: TRBV28 was favored in persistent disease, as were TRBJ1-2 and TRBJ2-5.

These data also formed part of another study, on T cells in Graves' hyperthyroidism and ophthalmopathy. That study adds: Using the HTBI primer set, a first-round RT-PCR was run on the TCR CDR3.

The chain links TRBV5-4 to TRBJ2-7; unclear D gene. This receptor was taken from a man aged 40-49 years with Graves disease. The specimen comprised peripheral blood mononuclear cells (PBMCs), sampled at new diagnosis, from a patient treated with antithyroid drugs. The CDR3 DNA follows: TGTGCCAGCAGCACCAATTCCCCCTATTCCTACGAGCAGTACTTC. Encoded protein: CASSTNSPYSYEQYF.